The 28 T cell receptor beta chains listed next were all sequenced from one sample in a study of cytomegalovirus exposure and HLA in healthy donors. Primers for the PCR totalled 60 Vbeta and 13 Jbeta. The table came from immunoSEQ multiplex PCR; TCRdb's copy has only in-frame clones and leaves some out. The sample consists of about 100,000 clones, about 72% of them appearing once. Material: PBMCs. These receptors originate from a woman aged 55-69 years in good health and CMV-seropositive.

The rearrangement links TRBV30 to TRBJ1-5; possible D gene TRBD1, 5 bases. The V end was cut by 0 bases, the J end by 7 bases, with 10 bases between. The CDR3 consists of 13 residues. Germline assignment: CDR1 GTSNPN and CDR2 SVGIG (reference sequence). Here the CDR3 reads CAWSVRGRQPQHF. CDR3 coding DNA: TGTGCCTGGAGTGTACGGGGGAGGCAGCCCCAGCATTTT.

V is TRBV2 and J is TRBJ2-1, with D uncertain. The CDR3 is 14 amino acids. V was cut by 6 bases and J by 0 bases, with 9 bases left in between. From germline, CDR1 is SNHLY and CDR2 FYNNEI. CDR3 residues: CASSVAASYNEQFF. In DNA, the CDR3 is TGTGCCAGCAGCGTCGCGGCCTCCTACAATGAGCAGTTCTTC.

The chain is built from TRBV28 and TRBJ1-1, with a possible D match to TRBD1 (5 bases). The V end lost 1 base, the J end lost 10 bases, and 7 bases lay between the germline ends. The CDR3 is made up of 11 amino acids. Germline V gene lookup returns CDR1 MDHEN and CDR2 SYDVKM. The CDR3, as DNA: TGTGCCAGCAGTTTATCGGGGGGAGCTTTCTTT. Its translation is CASSLSGGAFF.

The rearrangement joins TRBV28 to TRBJ1-1; D remains unclear. Germline assignment: CDR1 MDHEN and CDR2 SYDVKM. Trimming pared 4 bases from V and 4 bases from J, leaving 4 bases between. The CDR3 totals 11 residues. CDR3: CASSSLTEAFF. CDR3 DNA: TGTGCCAGCAGTTCCCTCACTGAAGCTTTCTTT.

The CDR3 DNA reads as TGTGCCAGCAGTGCGGGGACAGCCCTTAACTATGGCTACACCTTC. This translates into CASSAGTALNYGYTF. The chain couples TRBV2 to TRBJ1-2; 7 nucleotides line up with TRBD1. This CDR3 region has 15 residues. Trimming took 4 bases from V and 1 from J; bases not matched to a gene: 6. Looked up from germline, CDR1 is SNHLY and CDR2 is FYNNEI.

V usage is TRBV20-1 and J usage is TRBJ2-3; TRBD2 is a possible D gene (6 bases). This CDR3 region has 11 residues. Germline V gives CDR1 DFQATT, CDR2 SNEGSKA (reference sequence). Trimming removed 6 bases at V and 6 bases at J, with 10 bases between. Here the CDR3 DNA reads TGCAGTGCCCGGGGGACGGATACGCAGTATTTT. Encoded protein: CSARGTDTQYF.

This chain connects TRBV5-5 to TRBJ2-7; D may be TRBD1 (6 bases). The CDR3 spans 14 residues. V was clipped by 0 bases and J by 0 bases, with 7 bases between them. The V gene's germline CDR1 is SGHKS and CDR2 YYEKEE (reference sequence). CDR3 sequence reads: CASSLGRGSYEQYF. CDR3 DNA: TGTGCCAGCAGCTTGGGCAGGGGCTCCTACGAGCAGTACTTC.

V is TRBV5-1 and J is TRBJ2-5; 12 positions agree with TRBD2. The ends lost 2 bases at V and 2 bases at J; junction bases unmatched: 7. The CDR3 covers 17 residues. CDR1 and CDR2 from the germline V gene are SGHRS and YFSETQ. CDR3 in amino acids: CASSLGLAGGWQETQYF. The CDR3 DNA reads TGCGCCAGCAGCTTAGGCCTAGCGGGAGGGTGGCAAGAGACCCAGTACTTC. The whole variable domain, remainder taken from reference TRBV5-1 and TRBJ2-5, is KAGVTQTPRYLIKTRGQQVTLSCSPISGHRSVSWYQQTPGQGLQFLFEYFSETQRNKGNFPGRFSGRQFSNSRSEMNVSTLELGDSALYLCASSLGLAGGWQETQYFGPGTRLLVL.

The chain is built from TRBV19 and TRBJ2-1; 7 nucleotides align to TRBD2. This CDR3 contains 16 residues. V lost 0 bases to trimming and J lost 11 bases; unmatched junction nucleotides: 13. Per the germline V gene, CDR1 is LNHDA and CDR2 is SQIVND (reference sequence). CDR3 DNA sequence: TGTGCCAGTAGTATAGATCCACTAGCGATTGGAATGAAGCAGTTCTTC. Translating it yields CASSIDPLAIGMKQFF.

As DNA, the CDR3 is TGTGCCAGCAGTCGAGACAGGCTACCAAATCAGCCCCAGCATTTT. Its translation: CASSRDRLPNQPQHF. The rearrangement uses TRBV6-5 and TRBJ1-5; D possibly corresponds to TRBD1 (6 bases). Germline loops: CDR1 MNHEY, CDR2 SVGAGI. The CDR3 extends over 15 amino acids. V was clipped by 5 bases and J by 4 bases, with 15 bases between them.

The chain links TRBV2 to TRBJ2-5; unclear D gene. The V end lost 4 bases, the J end lost 1 base, and 7 bases lay between the germline ends. The germline CDR1 and CDR2 sequences are SNHLY and FYNNEI. The CDR3 loop spans 13 amino acids. The CDR3 region has the DNA TGTGCCAGCAGTGGACACCCCCAAGAGACCCAGTACTTC. Its protein product is CASSGHPQETQYF.

The sample holds many counts of this clone. The V gene is TRBV12-5, the J gene TRBJ2-5, with unresolved D. Germline V gene lookup returns CDR1 LGHNT and CDR2 FRNRAP. V dropped 7 bases and J dropped 2 bases, with 11 bases sitting between them. The CDR3 covers 13 residues. The CDR3 is CASAAPLQETQYF. The CDR3 DNA reads TGTGCTAGTGCCGCGCCCCTGCAAGAGACCCAGTACTTC.

The CDR3 DNA reads as TGTGCCAGTAGTATAGGACAGGGGGCCTACGAGCAGTACTTC. Translation: CASSIGQGAYEQYF. The gene calls are TRBV19 and TRBJ2-7; 9 nucleotides match TRBD1. The CDR3 runs to 14 residues. The junction had 0 bases not matched to a gene; V was cut back by 1 base and J by 2 bases. The germline CDR1 and CDR2 sequences are LNHDA and SQIVND (reference sequence).

This clone has more than one count but fewer than ten. V is TRBV9 and J is TRBJ2-1; 9 nucleotides agree with TRBD1. Germline CDR1 is SGDLS and CDR2 is YYNGEE. The length of the CDR3 is 15 residues. The V segment lost 3 bases and the J segment 4 bases; nucleotides outside the gene matches: 5. For the CDR3, the DNA is TGTGCCAGCAGCGCCGGGACAGGGATTTACAATGAGCAGTTCTTC. Protein product: CASSAGTGIYNEQFF.

This clone was picked up one time. The genes are TRBV2 and TRBJ2-7; TRBD1 might be the D (6 bases). V lost 6 bases to trimming and J lost 3 bases, with 12 bases between them. The CDR3 contains 13 residues. Germline loops: CDR1 SNHLY, CDR2 FYNNEI. The CDR3 region has the DNA TGTGCCAGCAGGGCAGGGGTTGACTACGAGCAGTACTTC. This encodes CASRAGVDYEQYF.

The CDR3, as DNA: TGTGCCATCAGTGGCCAGCCGGGGCGGGGGTCCACAGATACGCAGTATTTT. It translates to CAISGQPGRGSTDTQYF. The V gene is TRBV10-3, the J gene TRBJ2-3, with 7 positions matching TRBD2. Trimming cost V 4 bases and J 2 bases; bases outside gene matches: 12. Germline values: CDR1 ENHRY, CDR2 SYGVKD. The CDR3 loop spans 17 amino acids.

Concerning this clone itself: Other nucleotide sequences in the sample specify the same CDR3. The rearrangement joins TRBV9 to TRBJ1-2; possibly TRBD1 for D (5 bases). V shed 3 bases and J shed 3 bases, with 15 bases lying between them. The CDR3 consists of 15 residues. CDR1 is SGDLS, CDR2 YYNGEE, per germline. CDR3 in amino acids: CASSEAPGRDYGYTF. The CDR3 coding sequence is TGTGCCAGCAGCGAGGCCCCAGGCAGGGACTATGGCTACACCTTC.

This rearrangement joins TRBV5-1 to TRBJ1-1; 9 bases agree with TRBD1. Germline V lookup: CDR1 SGHRS, CDR2 YFSETQ. V was pared by 0 bases and J by 3 bases, with 3 bases of the junction left unmatched. This CDR3 region has 15 residues. CDR3 in DNA: TGCGCCAGCAGCTTGGAAACAGGGGGCGACACTGAAGCTTTCTTT. Amino acid sequence: CASSLETGGDTEAFF.

The chain uses TRBV7-9 and TRBJ2-3, with TRBD2 matching over 14 bases. Germline V CDR1 and CDR2: SEHNR, FQNEAQ (reference sequence). This CDR3 is built from 16 residues. J was trimmed by 5 bases and V by 3 bases; bases with no gene match: 4. The chain's CDR3 is CASSLGTSGSGDTQYF. CDR3 sequence (DNA): TGTGCCAGCAGCTTGGGGACTAGCGGGAGCGGAGATACGCAGTATTTT.

The rearrangement joins TRBV10-3 to TRBJ1-1, with 9 bases fitting TRBD1. This CDR3 region has 14 residues. Trimming cost V 5 bases and J 1 base; bases outside gene matches: 2. Germline V gene sequence: CDR1 ENHRY, CDR2 SYGVKD. The CDR3 sequence is CAISRGQGNTEAFF. The CDR3 DNA is TGTGCCATCAGTCGGGGACAGGGGAACACTGAAGCTTTCTTT.

The chain joins TRBV13 to TRBJ1-2; TRBD1 agrees at 8 bases. This CDR3 has 13 amino acids. Germline V gives CDR1 PRHDT, CDR2 FYEKMQ (reference sequence). With 6 bases clipped from V and 8 bases from J, the junction kept 8 bases outside the gene matches. The CDR3 DNA is TGTGCCAGCAGATATCAGGGGGCGGCGGGCTACACCTTC. Translating it yields CASRYQGAAGYTF.

This chain uses TRBV28 with TRBJ2-7; possibly TRBD1 for D (7 bases). V lost 4 bases, J lost 4 bases, and 20 bases lay in between. Per the germline V gene, CDR1 is MDHEN and CDR2 is SYDVKM. CDR3 length: 16 residues. The CDR3 loop is CASSSPGGGGTYEQYF. The CDR3 DNA reads as TGTGCCAGCAGTTCCCCCGGTGGAGGGGGCACTTACGAGCAGTACTTC.

The chain is built from TRBV7-9 and TRBJ2-1; D perhaps matches TRBD2 (6 bases). The CDR3 extends over 16 amino acids. The germline gives CDR1 SEHNR, CDR2 FQNEAQ (reference sequence). The germline V and J ends were trimmed by 7 bases and 5 bases, with 21 bases remaining between them. CDR3 nucleotide sequence: TGTGCCAGCACCAGAACTGCGGGGTTTTGGGACAATGAGCAGTTCTTC. It encodes CASTRTAGFWDNEQFF. Filled out from reference TRBV7-9 and TRBJ2-1, the complete variable domain reads DTGVSQNPRHKITKRGQNVTFRCDPISEHNRLYWYRQTLGQGPEFLTYFQNEAQLEKSRLLSDRFSAERPKGSFSTLEIQRTEQGDSAMYLCASTRTAGFWDNEQFFGPGTRLTVL.

The rearrangement links TRBV7-9 to TRBJ1-1; TRBD1 is a possible D gene (5 bases). The CDR3 consists of 13 residues. The V end lost 5 bases, the J end lost 6 bases, and 13 bases lay between the germline ends. The germline CDR1 and CDR2 sequences are SEHNR and FQNEAQ (reference sequence). CDR3 sequence (DNA): TGTGCCAGCAGCCCGCTCGGCAGGGCTGAAGCTTTCTTT. Protein: CASSPLGRAEAFF. The full variable domain, with the rest looked up from reference TRBV7-9 and TRBJ1-1, is DTGVSQNPRHKITKRGQNVTFRCDPISEHNRLYWYRQTLGQGPEFLTYFQNEAQLEKSRLLSDRFSAERPKGSFSTLEIQRTEQGDSAMYLCASSPLGRAEAFFGQGTRLTVV.

The CDR3 sequence: CATSSNSGRAAKTQYF. The CDR3 nucleotides are TGTGCCACCAGCAGTAATAGCGGGAGGGCCGCGAAGACCCAGTACTTC. V is TRBV15 and J is TRBJ2-5, with 11 nucleotides matching TRBD2. The germline CDR1 and CDR2 sequences are LNHNV and YYDKDF (reference sequence). V shed 3 bases, J shed 6 bases, and the junction held 9 bases outside the gene matches. This CDR3 region has 16 residues.

V usage is TRBV6-1 and J usage is TRBJ1-2; maybe TRBD1 (5 bases). This CDR3 region has 14 residues. From germline, CDR1 is MNHNS and CDR2 SASEGT. V lost 3 bases to trimming and J lost 3 bases, with 11 bases between them. The CDR3 region is CASSEVGEDYGYTF. The DNA for the CDR3 is TGTGCCAGCAGTGAGGTAGGGGAGGACTATGGCTACACCTTC.

The chain links TRBV9 to TRBJ1-2; no clear D gene. Trimming left V 5 bases short and J 6 bases short, with 20 bases between. The CDR3 is 15 amino acids. In germline, CDR1 is SGDLS, CDR2 YYNGEE. The DNA of the CDR3 is TGTGCCAGCAGTGCGGACGGCGCATGGACTCATGGCTACACCTTC. Translation gives CASSADGAWTHGYTF.

This chain uses TRBV6-5 with TRBJ2-7; TRBD2 matches 7 bases. Germline V gene data show CDR1 as MNHEY and CDR2 as SVGAGI. J was trimmed by 7 bases and V by 2 bases; bases with no gene match: 8. The CDR3 sequence is 14 residues long. CDR3 in amino acids: CASSYRSGSGEQYF. The CDR3 DNA follows: TGTGCCAGCAGTTACCGGTCCGGTAGCGGGGAGCAGTACTTC.